This TCR beta chain came from a study of blood T cell repertoires in COVID-19. At the level of the study: Samples of COVID-19 (acute and convalescent) were obtained from the United States, Italy and Spain.

The assay was immunoSEQ multiplex PCR, and TCRdb's table has in-frame clones only and misses some. This table has approximately 69,000 clones, roughly 88% appearing once. The TCR sequence derives from a man over 45 with acute or convalescent COVID-19. The sample consisted of peripheral blood.

The CDR3 loop is CASSPLGTGGGQPQHF. CDR3 bases: TGTGCCAGCAGCCCCCTCGGGACAGGGGGCGGTCAGCCCCAGCATTTT. The gene calls are TRBV27 and TRBJ1-5, with 12 positions matching TRBD1. The junction had 9 bases not matched to a gene; V was cut back by 6 bases and J by 6 bases. Per the germline V gene, CDR1 is MNHEY and CDR2 is SMNVEV (reference sequence). This CDR3 contains 16 residues.